This TCR beta chain derives from a study of early T cells in non-severe SARS-CoV-2 infection (dated by TCRdb to the early 2020s). About the full investigation: TCR sequencing used bulk RNA from unsorted whole blood, so alpha and beta chains could not be paired. What the work shows at the level of the full study, not this receptor alone: VDJdb matching was skewed toward anti-spike CD8 responses and likely underestimated virus-specific expansions by missing private and CD4 specificities.

The CDR3 contains 13 residues, cysteine and phenylalanine counted. The sequence is cut down to CDR3 DNA, 39 bases in frame from base 1. CDR1 DFQATT and CDR2 SNEGSKA were looked up in the germline V gene (reference sequence). Trimming removed 5 bases from V and 6 bases from J; the gene matches leave 7 bases unexplained. Set within a cohort of healthcare workers in London, UK, this nested case-control study involved weekly PCR testing of nasopharyngeal swabs along with blood sampling. Healthcare workers were recruited during the week of the UK lockdown, between 23 and 31 March 2020, and followed weekly for up to roughly 15 weeks. For this clonotype: The specificity of this receptor is unknown. Per-base qualities were not stored, and no clone one base away is much larger.

The library was prepared using 5' RACE. TCRdb shows the sequencer as NextSeq 500. The TCR library protocol attached unique molecular identifiers to individual cDNA molecules to correct for sequencing error and PCR bias. Sequencing covered both TCR alpha and beta chains, and within each sample the abundances of alpha and beta sequences were tightly co-correlated. The authors processed their data as follows. V gene, J gene and CDR3 annotation of TCR sequences was performed with Decombinator V4. Expanded TCRs were defined as changing significantly between any two time points under a Poisson model with p below 0.0001. TCR abundances were normalised to the total number of TCRs sequenced per sample and were expressed as counts per million. TRAV1-2 paired with TRAJ12, TRAJ20 or TRAJ33 defined MAIT TCRs, while TRAV10 paired with TRAJ18 defined iNKT TCRs. A search of VDJdb, accessed on 1 November 2021, was run for TCRs annotated to CMV, EBV and SARS-CoV-2, with TCRs annotated for multiple antigens excluded. TCRdb reprocessed the public reads (quality trimming at Q25 with fastp, clone calling with MiXCR) and kept in-frame beta chains. Each record represents a unique CDR3 protein, reported with the most common genes and DNA among its rows. Here the V and J calls rest on TCRdb's processing, not on the authors' analysis. Present in this sample are 85,000 to 100,000 distinct CDR3 sequences, 9.5% to 12% of which were seen just once. Jointly, the top ten make up approximately 5% of the sample.

The receptor's source is an adult who was a healthcare worker with PCR-confirmed SARS-CoV-2 infection or an uninfected control (not recorded which). The sequencing sample was made of whole blood. The sequence links TRBV20-1 to TRBJ1-5; TRBD1 lines up with 7 middle nucleotides. The DNA sequence is TGCAGTGCTGCTCGACAGGGAAGTCAGCCCCAGCATTTT. Its translation is CSAARQGSQPQHF.